The rows below give T cell receptor beta chains drawn from one sample of a study of shared clonotypes between healthy human individuals. The protocol was immunoSEQ multiplex PCR, while the TCRdb copy is restricted to in-frame clones and leaves out a portion. The sample holds about 470,000 clones; 70% to 80% are singletons and the top ten take around 14%. The sequenced material came from PBMCs. The source of these receptors is a woman aged 40-49 years in good health. Some clones in this sample may be carry-over from other donors' samples. CDR3s include the opening cysteine and the closing phenylalanine or tryptophan. D genes are given only for firm matches. Only part of the rows carry a size: once, few, many, or a class if the clone is expanded.

. | . | TRBJ2-7 | TRBV5-1 | CASSLAESYEQYF | TGCGCCAGCAGCTTGGCCGAGTCCTACGAGCAGTACTTC
few | TRBD1 | TRBJ1-5 | TRBV28 | CASGRGNSNQPQHF | TGTGCCAGTGGCAGGGGGAATAGCAATCAGCCCCAGCATTTT
. | TRBD1 | TRBJ1-4 | TRBV19 | CASRSGTENEKLFF | TGTGCCAGTAGATCCGGGACAGAGAATGAAAAACTGTTTTTT
. | . | TRBJ1-1 | TRBV9 | CASSVDPGAEAFF | TGTGCCAGCAGCGTAGACCCAGGAGCTGAAGCTTTCTTT
. | . | TRBJ2-5 | TRBV5-1 | CASNEGGRETQYF | TGCGCCAGCAACGAAGGGGGTAGAGAGACCCAGTACTTC
. | . | TRBJ1-4 | TRBV27 | CASSSGDYNEKLFF | TGTGCCAGCAGTTCAGGGGACTATAATGAAAAACTGTTTTTT
once | TRBD1 | TRBJ2-7 | TRBV6-5 | CASRTGGSSYEQYF | TGTGCCAGCAGGACAGGGGGGAGCTCCTACGAGCAGTACTTC
. | . | TRBJ2-5 | TRBV7-2 | CASSNGPSPGTQYF | TGTGCCAGCAGCAACGGACCCAGCCCAGGGACCCAGTACTTC
. | TRBD1 | TRBJ2-2 | TRBV5-5 | CASSRQGAGELFF | TGTGCCAGCAGTAGACAGGGGGCCGGGGAGCTGTTTTTT
. | . | TRBJ2-3 | TRBV28 | CASSRAGTPPYF | TGTGCCAGCAGTAGAGCCGGGACCCCTCCGTATTTT
. | TRBD2 | TRBJ2-2 | TRBV28 | CASKPGREDLHTGELFF | TGTGCCAGCAAACCGGGGCGGGAGGACTTACACACCGGGGAGCTGTTTTTT
. | . | TRBJ1-3 | TRBV7-2 | CASSLKVSSGNTIYF | TGTGCCAGCAGCTTAAAAGTTAGCTCTGGAAACACCATATATTTT
. | . | TRBJ2-7 | TRBV7-2 | CASSTTPGPYEQYF | TGTGCCAGCAGCACCACGCCGGGGCCCTACGAGCAGTACTTC
. | TRBD1 | TRBJ2-5 | TRBV18 | CASSTTGGKETQYF | TGTGCCAGCTCAACTACAGGGGGTAAAGAGACCCAGTACTTC
. | TRBD1 | TRBJ1-2 | TRBV25-1 | CASSFSPGQGHGYTF | TGTGCCAGCAGTTTCTCACCGGGACAGGGACATGGCTACACCTTC